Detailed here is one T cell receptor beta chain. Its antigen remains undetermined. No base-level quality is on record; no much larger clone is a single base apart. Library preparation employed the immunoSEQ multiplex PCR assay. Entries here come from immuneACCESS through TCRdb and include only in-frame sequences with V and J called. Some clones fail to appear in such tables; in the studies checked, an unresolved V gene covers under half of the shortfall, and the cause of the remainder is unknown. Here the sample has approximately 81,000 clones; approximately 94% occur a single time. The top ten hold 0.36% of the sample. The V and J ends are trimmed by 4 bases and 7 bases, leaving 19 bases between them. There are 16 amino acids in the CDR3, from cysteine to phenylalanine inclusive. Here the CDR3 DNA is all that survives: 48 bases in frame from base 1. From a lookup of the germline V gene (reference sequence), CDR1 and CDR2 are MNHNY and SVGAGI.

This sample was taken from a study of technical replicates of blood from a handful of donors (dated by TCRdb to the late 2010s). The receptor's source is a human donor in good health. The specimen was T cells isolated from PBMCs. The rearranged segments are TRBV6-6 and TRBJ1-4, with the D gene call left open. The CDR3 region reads CASSSEMPSLSEKLFF. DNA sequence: TGTGCCAGCAGTTCCGAGATGCCGTCCCTAAGTGAAAAACTGTTTTTT.